Described below is a single T cell receptor (beta chain) sequence and its context. The protocol was immunoSEQ multiplex PCR, while the TCRdb copy is restricted to in-frame clones and leaves out a portion. The sample includes about 130,000 clones, 75% to 90% of them seen just once. This sample stems from a study of blood T cell repertoires in COVID-19. The CDR3 has 16 amino acids. Losses at the gene ends were 4 bases for V and 5 bases for J; bases not matched to a gene: 7. The germline V gene encodes CDR1 SGHNT and CDR2 YYREEE (reference sequence). The chain employs TRBV5-4 and TRBJ2-5; 14 bases are a match to TRBD2. The receptor was derived from a human donor in a cohort sampled during active COVID-19. Sequenced input: peripheral blood. CDR3 DNA sequence: TGTGCCAGCAGCCCGGGGGGACTAGCGGGAGTTGAGACCCAGTACTTC. Translated, it gives CASSPGGLAGVETQYF.